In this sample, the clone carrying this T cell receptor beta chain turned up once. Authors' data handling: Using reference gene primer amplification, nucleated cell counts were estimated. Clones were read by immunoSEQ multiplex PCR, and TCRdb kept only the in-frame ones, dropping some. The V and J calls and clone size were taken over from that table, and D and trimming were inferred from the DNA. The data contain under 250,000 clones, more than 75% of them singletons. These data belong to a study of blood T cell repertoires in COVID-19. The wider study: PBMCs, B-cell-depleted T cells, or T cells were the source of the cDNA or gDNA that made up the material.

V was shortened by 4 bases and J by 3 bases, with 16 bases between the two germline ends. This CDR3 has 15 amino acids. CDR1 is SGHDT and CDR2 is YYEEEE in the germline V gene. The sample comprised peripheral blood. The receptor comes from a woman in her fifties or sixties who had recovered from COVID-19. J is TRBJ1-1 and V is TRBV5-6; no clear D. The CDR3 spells CASSPSTLLDTEAFF. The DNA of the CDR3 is TGTGCCAGCAGCCCATCGACTTTGCTGGACACTGAAGCTTTCTTT. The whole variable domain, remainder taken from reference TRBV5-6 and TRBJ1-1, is DAGVTQSPTHLIKTRGQQVTLRCSPKSGHDTVSWYQQALGQGPQFIFQYYEEEERQRGNFPDRFSGHQFPNYSSELNVNALLLGDSALYLCASSPSTLLDTEAFFGQGTRLTVV.